One and the same sample provided the 3 T cell receptor beta chains below, sequenced in a study of blood T cell repertoires in COVID-19 (dated by TCRdb to 2020 to 2021). Library method: the immunoSEQ multiplex PCR assay. TCRdb took over this immuneACCESS table, retaining in-frame rearrangements with V and J assigned. Such tables are incomplete; in checked studies, under half of the missing clones stem from an unresolved V gene, and the remainder is unexplained. This sample holds about 130,000 clones; 85% were observed only once. The ten most abundant clones make up 27% of the sample. Sequenced material: peripheral blood. The source is a woman of 80 years or more with acute or convalescent COVID-19.

CDR3 nucleotides: TGCGCCAGCAGACCCGGGACAGGGGGAGAGACCCAGTACTTC. Translated, it gives CASRPGTGGETQYF. V and J are TRBV5-1 and TRBJ2-5, with 11 bases matching TRBD1. With V trimmed by 5 bases and J by 4 bases, 4 bases remained unmatched. Germline lookup yields CDR1 SGHRS and CDR2 YFSETQ. The CDR3 is 14 residues long. Looking up the rest from reference TRBV5-1 and TRBJ2-5 gives the full variable domain: KAGVTQTPRYLIKTRGQQVTLSCSPISGHRSVSWYQQTPGQGLQFLFEYFSETQRNKGNFPGRFSGRQFSNSRSEMNVSTLELGDSALYLCASRPGTGGETQYFGPGTRLLVL.

This CDR3 is CASSDGGQGQNQPQHF. Here the CDR3 DNA reads TGCGCCAGCAGTGATGGGGGACAGGGGCAAAATCAGCCCCAGCATTTT. The chain is built from TRBV10-2 and TRBJ1-5; TRBD1 matches 10 bases. Germline V gives CDR1 WSHSY, CDR2 SAAADI. With V trimmed by 3 bases and J by 4 bases, 6 bases remained unmatched. This CDR3 is 16 amino acids long.

V and J are TRBV7-9 and TRBJ2-1; 7 positions agree with TRBD2. Germline CDR1 reads SEHNR; CDR2 reads FQNEAQ (reference sequence). The CDR3 loop spans 13 amino acids. Unmatched junction bases numbered 7, after V lost 7 bases and J lost 7 bases. The chain's CDR3 is CASNLPRGNEQFF. The CDR3 DNA reads TGTGCCAGCAACCTTCCGCGGGGGAATGAGCAGTTCTTC.